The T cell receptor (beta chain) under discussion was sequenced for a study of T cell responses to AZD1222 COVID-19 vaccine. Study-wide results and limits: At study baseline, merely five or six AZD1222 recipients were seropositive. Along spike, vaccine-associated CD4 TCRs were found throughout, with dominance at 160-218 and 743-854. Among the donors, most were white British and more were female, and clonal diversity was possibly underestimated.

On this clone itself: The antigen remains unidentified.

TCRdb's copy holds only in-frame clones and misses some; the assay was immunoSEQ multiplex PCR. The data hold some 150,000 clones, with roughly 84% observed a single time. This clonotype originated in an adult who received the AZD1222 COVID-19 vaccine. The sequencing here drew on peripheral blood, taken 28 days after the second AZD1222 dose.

CDR3 nucleotide sequence: TGTGCCATCAGTGAGAACAGCCGGAATGGCTACACCTTC. Translated: CAISENSRNGYTF. The chain carries TRBV10-3 and TRBJ1-2; no definite D call. The germline V gene encodes CDR1 ENHRY and CDR2 SYGVKD. Trimming took 2 bases from V and 6 from J, leaving 10 bases between them. The CDR3 is made up of 13 amino acids.